The next 10 T cell receptor beta chains were all read from a single sample in a study of neurological immune-mediated disorders (dated by TCRdb to the late 2010s). The library came from 5' RACE. For sequencing, an Illumina HiSeq 2500 was employed. The public reads were run again by TCRdb, first through fastp at Q25 and then through MiXCR, and only productive beta chains were kept. CDR3 protein duplicates are merged, each entry listing the most common genes and DNA. This sample lists 60,000 to 80,000 distinct CDR3 sequences; around 4.7% were detected once. Clones ranked in the top ten supply around 3.3% of the sample. The material sequenced was PBMCs. These TCRs come from a woman aged 45-65 years with multiple sclerosis.

The sample holds a few counts of this clonotype. The genes are TRBV12-3 or TRBV12-4 and TRBJ2-1, with D perhaps assigned TRBD1 or TRBD2 (7 bases each). V was pared by 0 bases and J by 10 bases, with 19 bases between. The CDR3 has 16 amino acids. The CDR3 loop reads CASSLARDPGGVEQFF. In nucleotides, the CDR3 is TGTGCCAGCAGTTTAGCGCGGGACCCAGGGGGGGTAGAGCAGTTCTTC.

This clonotype was found many times. The rearrangement links TRBV5-1 to TRBJ1-2; tentative D call: TRBD1 (5 bases). The CDR3 covers 14 residues. V was trimmed by 0 bases and J by 5 bases, leaving 11 bases between them. In germline, CDR1 is SGHRS, CDR2 YFSETQ. CDR3 nucleotide sequence: TGCGCCAGCAGCTTGGCACAGGTGGAGTATGGCTACACCTTC. Protein: CASSLAQVEYGYTF.

This clonotype was counted ten times or more. The chain uses TRBV5-1 and TRBJ1-1; possible D gene TRBD1, 5 bases. The CDR3 sequence is 14 residues long. CDR1 SGHRS and CDR2 YFSETQ come from the germline V gene. V was pared by 5 bases and J by 4 bases, with 15 bases between. CDR3 loop: CASSQGAPGTEAFF. The CDR3 region has the DNA TGCGCCAGCAGTCAAGGGGCGCCGGGCACTGAAGCTTTCTTT.

In its sample, this clonotype was seen many times. The chain joins TRBV20-1 to TRBJ1-2; 9 nucleotides line up with TRBD1. The CDR3 length is 16 residues. The ends lost 6 bases at V and 5 bases at J; junction bases unmatched: 16. CDR1 DFQATT and CDR2 SNEGSKA come from the germline V gene (reference sequence). In DNA, the CDR3 is TGCAGTGCACCGACCAAATCCCCGGGACAGGGTTATGGCTACACCTTC. It specifies CSAPTKSPGQGYGYTF.

The V call is TRBV28, the J call TRBJ1-6; a possible D gene is TRBD1 (5 bases). The CDR3 runs 15 residues. The V and J ends lost 3 bases and 7 bases respectively, with 13 bases between them. Germline V gives CDR1 MDHEN, CDR2 SYDVKM. The CDR3 bases are TGTGCCAGCAGTTTTCGGGCAGGGAGCAATTCACCCCTCCACTTT. Its translation: CASSFRAGSNSPLHF.

The CDR3 sequence is CSVEGQELKNIQYF. In nucleotides, the CDR3 is TGCAGCGTTGAAGGCCAGGAACTCAAAAACATTCAGTACTTC. This chain links TRBV29-1 with TRBJ2-4; the D is unclear. The V and J ends lost 1 base and 3 bases respectively, with 10 bases between them. Germline assignment: CDR1 SQVTM and CDR2 ANQGSEA. The CDR3 is 14 residues long.

This clonotype occurred a few times. The V and J genes are TRBV7-2 and TRBJ2-7; weak D call: TRBD1 (5 bases). CDR1 is SGHTA, CDR2 FQGNSA, per germline. Trimming cost V 5 bases and J 4 bases, with 15 bases left between them. The CDR3 spans 14 residues. The CDR3 loop reads CASSTASGSYEQYF. The DNA of the CDR3 is TGTGCCAGCAGCACGGCCTCAGGGTCGTACGAGCAGTACTTC.

About this clonotype: This sequence may be a read error, since a much larger clone differs from it by one base. CDR3 in DNA: TGTGCCAGCACGGGAAAGGGCCCAGCTTTCTTT. It yields the protein CASTGKGPAFF. This sequence joins TRBV6-1 and TRBJ1-1, with D unresolved. Per germline, CDR1 MNHNS and CDR2 SASEGT. The CDR3 consists of 11 residues. Trimming removed 7 bases from V and 10 bases from J, with 13 bases in between.

This clonotype was detected ten times or more. The chain is built from TRBV29-1 and TRBJ2-1, with D possibly being TRBD1 (6 bases). The germline CDR1 and CDR2 sequences are SQVTM and ANQGSEA. V lost 7 bases to trimming and J lost 9 bases, with 19 bases between them. The CDR3 totals 13 residues. CDR3 bases: TGCAGCGCCGGACCCATGGGGGCGTTTGAGCAGTTCTTC. Translation gives CSAGPMGAFEQFF.

This clonotype was seen ten or more times. J is TRBJ2-5 and V is TRBV7-6, with unresolved D. Germline CDR1 reads SGHVS; CDR2 reads FNYEAQ. V was clipped by 5 bases and J by 3 bases, with 4 bases between them. This CDR3 has 11 amino acids. This CDR3 reads CASSKEETQYF. CDR3 DNA: TGTGCCAGCAGCAAAGAAGAGACCCAGTACTTC.